One T cell receptor (beta chain) is described in this entry. Its antigen is unidentified. Germline V gene lookup returns CDR1 LNHNV and CDR2 YYDKDF (reference sequence). This CDR3 region has 14 residues. V was shortened by 2 bases and J by 1 base, with 8 bases between the two germline ends. The sample belongs to a study of blood T cells in healthy people across ages. Study findings and constraints: Older individuals had lower TCR beta diversity per million T cells (the decline was roughly linear). It was held that the diversity estimates obtained from one million T cells were underestimates.

Then a second PCR, running roughly 7 to 11 cycles, was carried out with a sample-barcoded 5' primer and a J-beta primer mix. TCRdb analysed the 5' RACE reads with MiXCR anew, one entry per CDR3 protein. This table has some 790,000 distinct CDR3 sequences, 29% appearing once. The sequenced sample was blood. This rearrangement joins TRBV15 to TRBJ1-1; tentatively, D is TRBD1 (6 bases). The receptor's source is a woman of 80 years or more in good health. CDR3 in amino acids: CATSRSQGNTEAFF. CDR3 bases: TGTGCCACCAGCAGATCACAGGGGAACACTGAAGCTTTCTTT.